Below are 10 T cell receptor beta chains sequenced from a single sample in a study of Ad26.COV2.S vaccination and SARS-CoV-2 variants. Treatment noted: approximately 18 received Ad26.COV2.S at low or high dose, single or two shots; about 5 received placebo; per-sample allocation not given. Samples were taken on day 63 after the first vaccine or placebo injection. Sequenced by immunoSEQ multiplex PCR; TCRdb stores in-frame clones only, minus some. The repertoire holds some 340,000 clones, with roughly 80% as singletons. The sample was peripheral blood, taken in a trial of Ad26.COV2.S vaccine versus placebo. The source of these receptors is a person between 18 and 65 years old who received the Ad26.COV2.S COVID-19 vaccine or a placebo.

The chain couples TRBV10-1 to TRBJ2-7; 9 bases are a match to TRBD1. With 2 bases clipped from V and 4 bases from J, the junction kept 3 bases outside the gene matches. This CDR3 comprises 14 residues. The germline CDR1 and CDR2 sequences are WNHNN and SYGVQD (reference sequence). The CDR3 coding sequence is TGCGCCAGCAGTGAGGGGACAGGGATTTACGAGCAGTACTTC. This encodes CASSEGTGIYEQYF.

This rearrangement joins TRBV6-4 to TRBJ1-1, with 10 positions matching TRBD1. V trimming: 6 bases; J trimming: 5 bases; junction bases outside the gene matches: 6. Germline V gene sequence: CDR1 MRHNA, CDR2 SNTAGT. CDR3 length: 14 amino acids. CDR3 in DNA: TGTGCCAGCAGCCTGACAGGGGGCGGAACTGAAGCTTTCTTT. This codes for CASSLTGGGTEAFF.

This clone was detected only a few times. V gene TRBV7-3 combines with J gene TRBJ2-1, with D possibly called TRBD1 or TRBD2 (5 bases each). The CDR3 spans 16 residues. Trimming shortened V by 5 bases and J by 0 bases, and 14 bases separated the two germline ends. From germline, CDR1 is SGHTA and CDR2 FQGTGA. The CDR3 protein is CASSVGTGSSYNEQFF. The CDR3 coding sequence is TGTGCCAGCAGCGTGGGGACGGGAAGCTCCTACAATGAGCAGTTCTTC.

A single count supports this clone. The V call is TRBV11-3, the J call TRBJ1-1, with 8 positions matching TRBD1. Germline lookup yields CDR1 SGHNT and CDR2 YENEEA. This CDR3 comprises 15 residues. V was clipped by 8 bases and J by 1 base; unmatched bases: 9. CDR3 nucleotide sequence: TGTGCCAGCCTTCGACAGGGGCGATCGAACACTGAAGCTTTCTTT. This codes for CASLRQGRSNTEAFF.

The chain couples TRBV28 to TRBJ1-5; 7 positions agree with TRBD1. Per the germline V gene, CDR1 is MDHEN and CDR2 is SYDVKM. This CDR3 is 14 amino acids long. The V gene end was trimmed by 5 bases and the J gene end by 4 bases; junction bases not matched to a gene: 5. The CDR3 nucleotides are TGTGCCAGCAGTGACAGGGCAGCGAATCAGCCCCAGCATTTT. Translated, it gives CASSDRAANQPQHF.

The rearrangement joins TRBV28 to TRBJ2-1, with TRBD2 identical over 13 bases. Germline V gene sequence: CDR1 MDHEN, CDR2 SYDVKM. This CDR3 has 20 amino acids. V trimming: 6 bases; J trimming: 3 bases; junction bases outside the gene matches: 17. The CDR3: CASRSDRTGLAGQNYNEQFF. As DNA, the CDR3 is TGTGCCAGCAGATCTGACAGAACGGGACTAGCGGGGCAAAACTACAATGAGCAGTTCTTC.

The chain links TRBV9 to TRBJ2-1; 8 bases map to TRBD1. J gave up 1 base and V 4 bases, and 7 bases lay outside the gene matches. CDR1 is SGDLS, CDR2 YYNGEE, per germline. This CDR3 is 16 amino acids long. CDR3 nucleotide sequence: TGTGCCAGCAGCAGGGCCCGGACAGGGTCCTACAATGAGCAGTTCTTC. Translating gives CASSRARTGSYNEQFF.

The gene calls are TRBV11-3 and TRBJ2-2; 9 bases align to TRBD1. Trimming cost V 6 bases and J 1 base; bases outside gene matches: 0. Per the germline V gene, CDR1 is SGHNT and CDR2 is YENEEA. This CDR3 has 14 amino acids. The CDR3 protein is CASRDRGNTGELFF. The CDR3 coding sequence is TGTGCCAGCAGGGACAGGGGGAACACCGGGGAGCTGTTTTTT.

This clone has only one observation. An end of the junction does not agree with germline; a read error may underlie this. The chain couples TRBV7-2 to TRBJ2-3; 7 nucleotides agree with TRBD2. The CDR3 length is 12 residues. Germline lookup yields CDR1 SGHTA and CDR2 FQGNSA. CDR3 loop: CASLLAGTIFHF. As DNA, the CDR3 is TGTGCCAGCCTCTTGGCCGGGACTATCTTTCATTTT. Full variable domain (missing parts from reference TRBV7-2 and TRBJ2-3): GAGVSQSPSNKVTEKGKDVELRCDPISGHTALYWYRQSLGQGLEFLIYFQGNSAPDKSGLPSDRFSAERTGGSVSTLTIQRTQQEDSAVYLCASLLAGTIFHFGPGTRLTVL.

This clone was counted a single time. V and J are TRBV30 and TRBJ1-2; 7 bases are a match to TRBD1. The length of the CDR3 is 13 residues. The J segment lost 8 bases and the V segment lost 2 bases, leaving 8 bases of the junction unmatched. Germline V gene sequence: CDR1 GTSNPN, CDR2 SVGIG (reference sequence). This CDR3 reads CAWSTKGAGGYTF. CDR3 DNA sequence: TGTGCCTGGAGTACCAAGGGGGCTGGGGGCTACACCTTC.